There are a few counts of the clone carrying this TCR beta chain. The sample is drawn from a study of T-cell reconstitution after alpha-beta-depleted transplantation in children. Trimming pared 2 bases from V and 8 bases from J, leaving 12 bases between. The CDR3 is 14 amino acids. Molecular barcoding with unique molecular identifiers was used for the TCRbeta library. MiXCR, run by TCRdb on the PCR reads, gives a single entry per CDR3 protein. The sample comprises hundreds of thousands of distinct CDR3 sequences, around 12% of which are singletons, and about 5% rests with the top ten. Sequencing was performed on PBMCs from the stem cell graft donor, taken from the stem cell graft. This chain connects TRBV12-3 or TRBV12-4 to TRBJ2-2; D is ambiguous. The source is a human donor who donated a stem cell graft to a child with combined immunodeficiency. CDR3 nucleotides: TGTGCCAGCAGTTTACCCCGGGCCGGGGGGGAGCTGTTTTTT. This encodes CASSLPRAGGELFF.